What follows are 20 T cell receptor beta chains derived from one specimen sequenced in a study of monozygotic twins with inflammatory bowel disease. TCRdb re-called the 5' RACE reads; one entry per CDR3 protein, DNA not given. Its listing shows some 400,000 distinct CDR3 sequences. The sequencing sample was made of blood. These receptors were collected from a human donor with ulcerative colitis or Crohn's disease, or a healthy co-twin of an affected twin (not recorded which).

The chain links TRBV5-5 to TRBJ1-1. The CDR3 runs to 14 residues. The V gene's germline CDR1 is SGHKS and CDR2 YYEKEE (reference sequence). CDR3 protein: CASSFPTGNTEAFF. The full variable domain, completed using reference TRBV5-5 and TRBJ1-1, is DAGVTQSPTHLIKTRGQQVTLRCSPISGHKSVSWYQQVLGQGPQFIFQYYEKEERGRGNFPDRFSARQFPNYSSELNVNALLLGDSALYLCASSFPTGNTEAFFGQGTRLTVV.

The CDR3 loop is CASSVGDRGTEQYF. The V call is TRBV9, the J call TRBJ2-7; lacking DNA, the TRBD1 call made by TCRdb goes unchecked. The CDR3 has 14 amino acids. Germline CDR1 and CDR2: SGDLS and YYNGEE.

J is TRBJ2-2 and V is TRBV28; TCRdb picks TRBD1, but there is no DNA to check that call. CDR1 and CDR2 from the germline V gene are MDHEN and SYDVKM. The CDR3 consists of 16 residues. CDR3 amino acids: CASSPTGPGISGELFF.

This rearrangement joins TRBV7-9 to TRBJ2-1; the TRBD2 assignment by TCRdb is unverifiable without DNA. This CDR3 is built from 14 residues. Germline CDR1 is SEHNR and CDR2 is FQNEAQ (reference sequence). CDR3 residues: CASSLGALENEQFF.

The gene calls are TRBV7-8 and TRBJ2-2; no DNA is available, so the TRBD2 call from TCRdb remains unchecked. Germline V gene lookup returns CDR1 SGHVS and CDR2 FQNEAQ. The CDR3 totals 17 residues. The CDR3 loop is CASSLAPLAGDNGELFF.

The chain combines TRBV11-2 with TRBJ2-3; TCRdb selects TRBD2, and the lack of DNA leaves this call unchecked. The CDR3 loop spans 18 amino acids. CDR1 and CDR2 from the germline V gene are SGHAT and FQNNGV. CDR3 sequence reads: CASSSLPGLAGGTDTQYF.

The chain combines TRBV30 with TRBJ1-5; with no DNA, the TCRdb D assignment of TRBD1 cannot be verified. Germline-derived CDR1 and CDR2 are GTSNPN and SVGIG (reference sequence). CDR3 length: 13 amino acids. The CDR3 protein is CAWNRDPNQPQHF.

The chain is built from TRBV7-8 and TRBJ2-7. The CDR3 totals 14 residues. Looked up from germline, CDR1 is SGHVS and CDR2 is FQNEAQ. The CDR3 region is CASSRRGTTYEQYF.

The V call is TRBV5-1, the J call TRBJ2-3; TCRdb reports TRBD1, a call that lacks DNA to check it against. Germline V gene lookup returns CDR1 SGHRS and CDR2 YFSETQ. The CDR3 covers 16 residues. CDR3: CASSLTGTVSTDTQYF.

The V and J genes are TRBV18 and TRBJ1-1; TCRdb calls TRBD1, which cannot be checked without DNA. Germline V gene sequence: CDR1 KGHSH, CDR2 LQKENI. The length of the CDR3 is 14 residues. CDR3 residues: CASSPVPGKAEAFF.

This chain links TRBV11-2 with TRBJ2-3. The CDR3 sequence is 13 residues long. Germline V CDR1 and CDR2: SGHAT, FQNNGV. CDR3 loop: CASSYTGTDTQYF.

The chain combines TRBV5-6 with TRBJ1-2; absent DNA, TCRdb's TRBD1 call cannot be checked. Germline loops: CDR1 SGHDT, CDR2 YYEEEE. The CDR3 is 11 amino acids. CDR3 sequence reads: CASRKGGGYTF.

This chain connects TRBV27 to TRBJ2-7; absent DNA, TCRdb's TRBD1 call cannot be checked. The CDR3 has 15 residues. Germline V gene data show CDR1 as MNHEY and CDR2 as SMNVEV (reference sequence). CDR3 sequence: CASSSKTGKGYEQYF.

The V gene is TRBV20-1, the J gene TRBJ2-6. Germline V gene lookup returns CDR1 DFQATT and CDR2 SNEGSKA (reference sequence). The CDR3 contains 16 residues. This chain's CDR3 is CSARQTSLTGANVLTF.

CDR3 sequence reads: CASSYSKGRRYEQYF. This sequence joins TRBV6-5 and TRBJ2-7; the TCRdb call, TRBD1, lacks DNA for checking. Germline CDR1 MNHEY, CDR2 SVGAGI. The CDR3 has 15 residues.

The CDR3 sequence: CASSQDPGLRYF. J is TRBJ2-5 and V is TRBV3-1; TCRdb names TRBD1, which stays unverified in the absence of DNA. The CDR3 is 12 amino acids. The germline gives CDR1 LGHDT, CDR2 YNNKEL (reference sequence).

The gene calls are TRBV15 and TRBJ1-5; lacking DNA, the TRBD1 call made by TCRdb goes unchecked. CDR1 and CDR2 from the germline V gene are LNHNV and YYDKDF (reference sequence). This CDR3 is 15 amino acids long. The chain's CDR3 is CATSRGGQGYQPQHF. The variable domain in full, completed from reference TRBV15 and TRBJ1-5, reads DAMVIQNPRYQVTQFGKPVTLSCSQTLNHNVMYWYQQKSSQAPKLLFHYYDKDFNNEADTPDNFQSRRPNTSFCFLDIRSPGLGDTAMYLCATSRGGQGYQPQHFGDGTRLSIL.

The CDR3: CASSLWGTGSNTDTQYF. The V and J genes are TRBV28 and TRBJ2-3; TCRdb names TRBD1, which stays unverified in the absence of DNA. Germline loops: CDR1 MDHEN, CDR2 SYDVKM. The CDR3 has 17 amino acids. The full variable domain, rest sourced from reference TRBV28 and TRBJ2-3, is DVKVTQSSRYLVKRTGEKVFLECVQDMDHENMFWYRQDPGLGLRLIYFSYDVKMKEKGDIPEGYSVSREKKERFSLILESASTNQTSMYLCASSLWGTGSNTDTQYFGPGTRLTVL.

The genes are TRBV18 and TRBJ1-2; TCRdb selects TRBD1, and the lack of DNA leaves this call unchecked. This CDR3 is 14 amino acids long. CDR1 is KGHSH and CDR2 is LQKENI in the germline V gene. The CDR3 loop reads CASSPPVEQGGYTF.

The chain couples TRBV5-5 to TRBJ1-1; TCRdb lists TRBD1, though no DNA is available to test this call. The CDR3 is 13 amino acids. Germline values: CDR1 SGHKS, CDR2 YYEKEE (reference sequence). CDR3 residues: CASSKGQNTEAFF.